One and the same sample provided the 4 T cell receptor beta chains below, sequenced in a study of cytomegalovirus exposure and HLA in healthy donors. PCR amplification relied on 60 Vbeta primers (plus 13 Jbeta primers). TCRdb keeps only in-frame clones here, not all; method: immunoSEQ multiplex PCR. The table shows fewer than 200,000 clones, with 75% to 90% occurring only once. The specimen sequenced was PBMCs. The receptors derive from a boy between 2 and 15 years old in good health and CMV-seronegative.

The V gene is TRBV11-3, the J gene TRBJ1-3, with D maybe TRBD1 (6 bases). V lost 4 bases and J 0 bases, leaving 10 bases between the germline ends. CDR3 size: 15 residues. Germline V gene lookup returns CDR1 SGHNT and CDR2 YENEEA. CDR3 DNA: TGTGCCAGCAGCTCCTGGACAGACTCTGGAAACACCATATATTTT. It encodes CASSSWTDSGNTIYF. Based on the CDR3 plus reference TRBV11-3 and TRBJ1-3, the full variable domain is EAGVVQSPRYKIIEKKQPVAFWCNPISGHNTLYWYLQNLGQGPELLIRYENEEAVDDSQLPKDRFSAERLKGVDSTLKIQPAELGDSAVYLCASSSWTDSGNTIYFGEGSWLTVV.

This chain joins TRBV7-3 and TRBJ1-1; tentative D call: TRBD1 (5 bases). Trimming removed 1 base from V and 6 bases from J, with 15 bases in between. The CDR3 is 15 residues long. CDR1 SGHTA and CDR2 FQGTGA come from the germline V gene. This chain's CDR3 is CASSLNGQAGAEAFF. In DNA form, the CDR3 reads TGTGCCAGCAGCTTAAACGGGCAGGCGGGGGCTGAAGCTTTCTTT.

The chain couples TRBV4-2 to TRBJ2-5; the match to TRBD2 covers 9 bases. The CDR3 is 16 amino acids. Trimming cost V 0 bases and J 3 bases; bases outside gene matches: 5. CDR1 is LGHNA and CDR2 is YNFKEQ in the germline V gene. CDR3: CASSQDHSGGKETQYF. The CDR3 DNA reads TGTGCCAGCAGCCAAGACCATAGCGGGGGTAAAGAGACCCAGTACTTC.

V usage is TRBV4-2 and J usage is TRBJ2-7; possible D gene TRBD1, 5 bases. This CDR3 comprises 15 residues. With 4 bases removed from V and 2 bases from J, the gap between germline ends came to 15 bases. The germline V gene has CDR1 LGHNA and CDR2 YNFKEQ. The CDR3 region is CASSRRSDSTYEQYF. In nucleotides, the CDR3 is TGTGCCAGCAGCCGAAGATCAGACAGCACCTACGAGCAGTACTTC.